This TCR beta chain appears in the sequencing data of a study of blood T cell repertoires in COVID-19 (dated by TCRdb to 2018 to 2021). Background on the whole study: The collaborator samples originated in the United States, Italy and Spain and spanned the acute and convalescent phases of COVID-19. The material from the prospective study consisted of cDNA or gDNA derived from T cells, B-cell-depleted T cells, or PBMCs. The dataset comprised deeply sampled blood TCRbeta repertoires from subjects exposed to, actively infected with, or recovered from COVID-19. The repertoires were released in a freely available public database meant as a resource for research on the immune response to SARS-CoV-2. The samples were drawn from two sources: the first 160 participants of the ongoing ImmuneRACE study, and fewer than 1,500 subjects contributed by 6 global collaborators. The sample metadata nearly always contained a de-identified subject ID, COVID-19 status, age in years and sex. Where HLA class I and class II types were available, the types were taken from metadata supplied by the sample provider, not from assay-based typing.

Trimming takes 1 base from V and 5 bases from J, and the germline ends sit 15 bases apart. From the cysteine through the phenylalanine, the CDR3 covers 16 amino acids. Of the read, only the CDR3 DNA is kept; its 48 bases are in frame from base 1. The germline V gene yields SGDLS for CDR1 and YYNGEE for CDR2. One collaborating source in Seattle enrolled patients while the patients were actively infected and followed the patients over time throughout the course of disease. Whole blood was collected in K2EDTA tubes by collaborating institutions according to the institutions' own protocols. For TCRbeta analysis, collaborator samples were shipped as frozen whole blood, as isolated PBMCs, or as DNA extracted from either sample type. Turning to this clone: Its antigen is still unknown. No clone much larger than this one lies a single base away; base qualities are absent.

Points the paper makes about the study in general: Clinical and demographic metadata were provided uncurated, with the amount varying by source and participant.

TCRbeta CDR3 regions were amplified from genomic DNA by means of the immunoSEQ Assay, a bias-controlled multiplex PCR. Under the source paper's analysis protocol: The number of nucleated cells in each sample was estimated by amplification of reference gene primers within the assay. To quantify the absolute abundance of each unique TCRbeta CDR3 rearrangement, sequence reads were collapsed and filtered. Productive Simpson clonality was computed per sample as the square root of Simpson's diversity index over productive rearrangements. Entries here come from immuneACCESS through TCRdb and include only in-frame sequences with V and J called. Some clones fail to appear in such tables; in the studies checked, an unresolved V gene covers under half of the shortfall, and the cause of the remainder is unknown. V, J and clone size reflect that table, while D and trimming were determined from the DNA. For this sample there are about 210,000 clones; roughly 80% appear just once. About 10% of the sample goes to the ten largest clones.

The sequence derives from a woman older than 75 with COVID-19, enrolled during active disease. The chain is assembled from TRBV9 and TRBJ2-2, with TRBD2 tentatively as D gene (7 bases match). The specimen sequenced was peripheral blood. The CDR3 corresponds to CASSVRSGGPTGELFF. The nucleotide sequence reads TGTGCCAGCAGCGTAAGATCGGGGGGCCCGACCGGGGAGCTGTTTTTT.